The clone carrying this TCR beta chain was seen many times. As yet, its antigen is unknown. The data stem from a study of CD8 T cells in ankylosing spondylitis. Study-level points and caveats: From matched ankylosing spondylitis synovial fluid, disease-linked clones were reportedly recovered at significantly enriched levels. Made up of about eight highly homologous variants, a TCR beta motif appeared characteristic of ankylosing spondylitis blood.

The CDR3 runs 15 residues. Germline CDR1 is DFQATT and CDR2 is SNEGSKA (reference sequence). Trimming pared 0 bases from V and 3 bases from J, leaving 12 bases between. Researchers built TCR beta libraries using quantitative 5'-RACE with molecular barcodes. Via MiXCR, TCRdb re-called the 5' RACE reads, giving one row per CDR3 protein. The sample lists about 220,000 distinct CDR3 sequences, about 6.7% seen once, with approximately 15% in the top ten. Sequencing used blood, either unsorted or a sorted T cell fraction (not recorded which). The source is a male donor with ankylosing spondylitis. The chain uses TRBV20-1 and TRBJ1-5; D not resolved. DNA of the CDR3: TGCAGTGCTAGAGATTGGGCAGAGAACAATCAGCCCCAGCATTTT. Its translation: CSARDWAENNQPQHF.